Shown below are 25 T cell receptor beta chains from a single sample sequenced in a study of T cell responses to AZD1222 COVID-19 vaccine. Libraries were prepared by immunoSEQ multiplex PCR; TCRdb keeps only in-frame clonotypes and omits some of them. This sample has some 150,000 clones, with 88% found just once. The source material was peripheral blood, sampled on day 0 of AZD1222 vaccination. Source of these receptors: an adult in good health.

The V gene is TRBV18, the J gene TRBJ1-1, with D perhaps matching TRBD1 (5 bases). V lost 6 bases, J lost 6 bases, and 11 bases lay in between. The CDR3 is 12 residues long. The germline gives CDR1 KGHSH, CDR2 LQKENI. The CDR3 bases are TGTGCCAGCTCCCCGGGGGGGGCTGAAGCTTTCTTT. It yields the protein CASSPGGAEAFF.

The rearrangement links TRBV10-3 to TRBJ1-1, with D possibly being TRBD1 (6 bases). V was shortened by 4 bases and J by 1 base, with 10 bases between the two germline ends. CDR1 is ENHRY, CDR2 SYGVKD, per germline. The CDR3 consists of 14 residues. For the CDR3, the DNA is TGTGCCATCAGTGTTGGCAGGGGGAACACTGAAGCTTTCTTT. Protein sequence: CAISVGRGNTEAFF.

The chain links TRBV5-1 to TRBJ2-1; maybe TRBD2 (6 bases). CDR3 size: 16 residues. CDR1 and CDR2 (germline): SGHRS, YFSETQ. Trimming shortened V by 0 bases and J by 0 bases, and 10 bases separated the two germline ends. DNA for the CDR3: TGCGCCAGCAGCTTGGGTCGGGGGAGCTCCTACAATGAGCAGTTCTTC. It specifies CASSLGRGSSYNEQFF.

The rearrangement uses TRBV9 and TRBJ2-2; no clear D. The CDR3 covers 14 residues. Germline-derived CDR1 and CDR2 are SGDLS and YYNGEE. Trimming removed 0 bases at V and 4 bases at J, with 7 bases between. CDR3 nucleotide sequence: TGTGCCAGCAGCGTAGTATCTTTCACCGGGGAGCTGTTTTTT. Translation gives CASSVVSFTGELFF.

The chain links TRBV4-3 to TRBJ1-1, with a possible D match to TRBD1 (5 bases). Germline assignment: CDR1 LGHNA and CDR2 YSLEER. The CDR3 covers 16 residues. With 0 bases removed from V and 0 bases from J, the gap between germline ends came to 11 bases. In DNA, the CDR3 is TGCGCCAGCAGCCAAGAGTCGGTAGGGGTGAACACTGAAGCTTTCTTT. It yields the protein CASSQESVGVNTEAFF.

The V call is TRBV5-6, the J call TRBJ1-2; D not resolved. Germline loops: CDR1 SGHDT, CDR2 YYEEEE. V lost 6 bases and J 4 bases, leaving 16 bases between the germline ends. The CDR3 contains 14 residues. As DNA, the CDR3 is TGTGCCAGCATCCTTAGGAGCGGTTTCTATGGCTACACCTTC. Its protein product is CASILRSGFYGYTF.

This clone was seen only a few times. The chain joins TRBV5-6 to TRBJ1-1; unclear D gene. V shed 2 bases and J shed 2 bases, with 7 bases lying between them. CDR3 size: 13 residues. CDR1 and CDR2 from the germline V gene are SGHDT and YYEEEE. CDR3 nucleotides: TGTGCCAGCAGCTTAGGACGCAACACTGAAGCTTTCTTT. As protein: CASSLGRNTEAFF.

The chain has TRBV7-9 and TRBJ1-1; weak D call: TRBD1 (6 bases). The V gene's germline CDR1 is SEHNR and CDR2 FQNEAQ (reference sequence). V lost 3 bases, J lost 0 bases, and 8 bases lay in between. The CDR3 contains 14 residues. CDR3 bases: TGTGCCAGCAGCTTTGGACAGCTGAACACTGAAGCTTTCTTT. It encodes CASSFGQLNTEAFF. The complete variable domain, with remaining parts taken from reference TRBV7-9 and TRBJ1-1, reads DTGVSQNPRHKITKRGQNVTFRCDPISEHNRLYWYRQTLGQGPEFLTYFQNEAQLEKSRLLSDRFSAERPKGSFSTLEIQRTEQGDSAMYLCASSFGQLNTEAFFGQGTRLTVV.

The V and J genes are TRBV7-9 and TRBJ1-3, with D perhaps matching TRBD1 (6 bases). The germline V gene encodes CDR1 SEHNR and CDR2 FQNEAQ (reference sequence). This CDR3 has 12 amino acids. V was cut by 6 bases and J by 8 bases, with 11 bases left in between. This chain's CDR3 is CASSLNRDTIYF. The CDR3 nucleotides read TGTGCCAGCAGTTTAAACAGGGACACCATATATTTT.

This CDR3 reads CASSSGHAIMNTEAFF. For the CDR3, the DNA is TGCGCCAGCAGCTCGGGACACGCTATCATGAACACTGAAGCTTTCTTT. This chain uses TRBV5-1 with TRBJ1-1; D is possibly TRBD1 (6 bases). In germline, CDR1 is SGHRS, CDR2 YFSETQ. The CDR3 is 16 residues long. The V end was cut by 3 bases, the J end by 0 bases, with 15 bases between.

V and J are TRBV5-1 and TRBJ2-7; D possibly corresponds to TRBD1 (6 bases). Trimming pared 4 bases from V and 0 bases from J, leaving 8 bases between. Germline CDR1 is SGHRS and CDR2 is YFSETQ. This CDR3 has 13 amino acids. Written as DNA, the CDR3 is TGCGCCAGCAGCGGGGACAACTCCTACGAGCAGTACTTC. Its protein product is CASSGDNSYEQYF.

The V call is TRBV7-8, the J call TRBJ1-6, with a possible D match to TRBD1 (5 bases). CDR3 size: 14 residues. Germline CDR1 is SGHVS and CDR2 is FQNEAQ. Trimming left V 5 bases short and J 10 bases short, with 15 bases between. The CDR3 region has the DNA TGTGCCAGCAGCACCAGGGCTTCTATCTCACCCCTCCACTTT. Amino acids: CASSTRASISPLHF.

CDR3 loop: CASIRQGLYNEQFF. The CDR3 region has the DNA TGTGCCAGCATAAGACAGGGACTATACAATGAGCAGTTCTTC. V gene TRBV5-6 combines with J gene TRBJ2-1; D tentatively reads TRBD1 or TRBD2 (7 bases each). CDR3 size: 14 residues. V was trimmed by 6 bases and J by 4 bases, leaving 14 bases between them. Germline V gene data show CDR1 as SGHDT and CDR2 as YYEEEE.

The chain employs TRBV2 and TRBJ2-7; D may be TRBD1 (6 bases). The CDR3 sequence is 12 residues long. V was cut by 9 bases and J by 5 bases, with 14 bases left in between. The germline gives CDR1 SNHLY, CDR2 FYNNEI. In nucleotides, the CDR3 is TGTGCCAGACAGGGCCGTCGAGACGAGCAGTACTTC. Protein: CARQGRRDEQYF.

The chain is built from TRBV15 and TRBJ2-1; either TRBD1 or TRBD2 may supply D (6 bases each). Germline CDR1 LNHNV, CDR2 YYDKDF (reference sequence). V lost 1 base and J lost 9, with 16 bases in between. The CDR3 has 15 residues. The CDR3 DNA reads as TGTGCCACCAGCAGAGGCTCATTCGGAGGGGGTGAGCAGTTCTTC. Translated: CATSRGSFGGGEQFF.

The chain combines TRBV28 with TRBJ1-5; tentatively, D is TRBD1 (5 bases). Trimming took off 7 bases at V and 7 bases at J, with 17 bases between the two ends. CDR3 length equals 14 residues. Germline CDR1 reads MDHEN; CDR2 reads SYDVKM. CDR3: CASTQGEGRQPQHF. CDR3 sequence (DNA): TGTGCCAGCACCCAGGGAGAGGGTCGCCAGCCCCAGCATTTT.

The J gene is TRBJ1-2, the V gene TRBV6-5; D is ambiguous. CDR3 length equals 13 residues. CDR1 MNHEY and CDR2 SVGAGI come from the germline V gene. Trimming removed 6 bases from V and 4 bases from J, with 12 bases in between. For the CDR3, the DNA is TGTGCCAGCAGGGTCGGCAGTATCTATGGCTACACCTTC. The encoded protein is CASRVGSIYGYTF.

This chain uses TRBV4-3 with TRBJ1-3; D remains unclear. The CDR3 is 13 amino acids. Trimming took 4 bases from V and 3 from J, leaving 7 bases between them. Germline V lookup: CDR1 LGHNA, CDR2 YSLEER. This chain's CDR3 is CASSPSGGNTIYF. CDR3 DNA: TGCGCCAGCAGCCCTTCCGGTGGAAACACCATATATTTT.

The gene calls are TRBV10-3 and TRBJ1-5, with TRBD1 as a possible D gene (5 bases). The CDR3 extends over 14 amino acids. Deletions cut 3 bases from V and 7 bases from J, with 13 bases between. Germline CDR1 ENHRY, CDR2 SYGVKD. The CDR3 is CAISDHQGGQPQHF. The DNA for the CDR3 is TGTGCCATCAGTGACCACCAGGGCGGCCAGCCCCAGCATTTT.

This rearrangement joins TRBV6-5 to TRBJ2-5; D assignment may be TRBD1 or TRBD2 (6 bases each). Trimming removed 3 bases from V and 5 bases from J, with 19 bases in between. Germline V gene lookup returns CDR1 MNHEY and CDR2 SVGAGI. The CDR3 loop spans 16 amino acids. CDR3 bases: TGTGCCAGCAGTTATCAGGGGAGGTGGGGACGTGAGACCCAGTACTTC. Its protein is CASSYQGRWGRETQYF.

J is TRBJ1-4 and V is TRBV6-5, with D unresolved. The CDR3 spans 14 residues. Germline assignment: CDR1 MNHEY and CDR2 SVGAGI. Trimming removed 6 bases from V and 3 bases from J, with 11 bases in between. CDR3 sequence reads: CASRADMANEKLFF. The CDR3 DNA reads TGTGCCAGCAGAGCTGACATGGCTAATGAAAAACTGTTTTTT.

The chain links TRBV6-1 to TRBJ1-4; a weak D match, TRBD1 (5 bases). The CDR3 consists of 16 residues. Trimming shortened V by 3 bases and J by 6 bases, and 17 bases separated the two germline ends. CDR1 and CDR2 from the germline V gene are MNHNS and SASEGT. CDR3 sequence reads: CASSDYLRGRDEKLFF. CDR3 in DNA: TGTGCCAGCAGTGACTATCTCCGGGGCAGGGATGAAAAACTGTTTTTT.

J is TRBJ2-1 and V is TRBV7-9; 8 bases are shared with TRBD1. The junction had 1 base not matched to a gene; V was cut back by 3 bases and J by 3 bases. The CDR3 extends over 14 amino acids. The germline CDR1 and CDR2 sequences are SEHNR and FQNEAQ (reference sequence). CDR3 DNA sequence: TGTGCCAGCAGCTTTGGACAGGGCTACAATGAGCAGTTCTTC. Translation: CASSFGQGYNEQFF.

This clone appeared a single time. The V gene is TRBV18, the J gene TRBJ1-1; no clear D. Trimming took off 4 bases at V and 3 bases at J, with 9 bases between the two ends. Per germline, CDR1 KGHSH and CDR2 LQKENI. CDR3 length equals 13 residues. The CDR3 DNA is TGTGCCAGCTCACAAGACACCTACACTGAAGCTTTCTTT. Encoded protein: CASSQDTYTEAFF.

This sequence joins TRBV30 and TRBJ1-2; the D is unclear. The V gene lost 1 base and the J gene lost 4 bases, with 1 base spanning the gap. The germline CDR1 and CDR2 sequences are GTSNPN and SVGIG (reference sequence). This CDR3 is built from 10 residues. CDR3 residues: CAWSGYGYTF. The CDR3 DNA sequence: TGTGCCTGGAGTGGCTATGGCTACACCTTC.